This passage covers 20 T cell receptor beta chains from one sample sequenced in a study of T cells after yellow fever vaccination. TCRdb analysed the 5' RACE reads with MiXCR anew, one entry per CDR3 protein. The sample lists nearly 550,000 distinct CDR3 sequences; roughly a fifth were seen once. The sample in question was PBMCs, obtained 15 days after the yellow fever booster vaccination. These receptors came from a young man who received the YFV17D yellow fever vaccine.

This clonotype was counted only a few times. This CDR3 is CASSRDRGAGYEQYF. The CDR3 nucleotides read TGTGCCAGCAGCCGAGACAGGGGAGCCGGGTACGAGCAGTACTTC. The rearrangement links TRBV11-2 to TRBJ2-7, with 8 bases lining up with TRBD1. The V segment lost 5 bases and the J segment 4 bases; nucleotides outside the gene matches: 10. The CDR3 has 15 residues. Germline loops: CDR1 SGHAT, CDR2 FQNNGV.

The chain carries TRBV5-1 and TRBJ1-2; 9 bases map to TRBD1. This CDR3 is built from 14 residues. Germline V gene data show CDR1 as SGHRS and CDR2 as YFSETQ. V lost 4 bases and J lost 7; bases outside the gene matches: 8. DNA for the CDR3: TGCGCCAGCAGCCCAACCGTGGGACAGGGTGGCTACACCTTC. Residues: CASSPTVGQGGYTF.

V is TRBV20-1 and J is TRBJ2-7; 10 bases are shared with TRBD2. The V gene's germline CDR1 is DFQATT and CDR2 SNEGSKA (reference sequence). After removal of 1 base from V and 4 bases from J, the junction contained 4 bases not matched to a gene. This CDR3 contains 14 residues. The CDR3 DNA sequence: TGCAGTGCTAGAGTAACTAGCGGGATTTACGAGCAGTACTTC. Translated, it gives CSARVTSGIYEQYF.

This clonotype was recorded a few times. The V call is TRBV20-1, the J call TRBJ2-3; possibly TRBD1 for D (6 bases). The CDR3 has 11 residues. Germline CDR1 and CDR2: DFQATT and SNEGSKA (reference sequence). V lost 4 bases and J 13 bases, leaving 15 bases between the germline ends. CDR3 sequence (DNA): TGCAGTGCTAACCGGGACACCTCGAAGTATTTT. Amino acid sequence: CSANRDTSKYF.

This clonotype was picked up a small number of times. V usage is TRBV6-1 and J usage is TRBJ1-5; TRBD1 might be the D (6 bases). V dropped 6 bases and J dropped 7 bases, with 16 bases sitting between them. The CDR3 is 14 residues long. Germline V lookup: CDR1 MNHNS, CDR2 SASEGT. CDR3 nucleotides: TGTGCCAGCAGCCCTTGGACAGATTTCCAGCCCCAGCATTTT. It specifies CASSPWTDFQPQHF.

This clonotype was counted between two and nine times. The gene calls are TRBV7-2 and TRBJ1-4; no reliable D call. The CDR3 has 15 residues. The V end was cut by 4 bases, the J end by 7 bases, with 16 bases between. Germline assignment: CDR1 SGHTA and CDR2 FQGNSA. The CDR3 region is CASSWGGSLGEKLFF. CDR3 nucleotides: TGTGCCAGCAGCTGGGGAGGAAGTTTAGGTGAAAAACTGTTTTTT.

This clonotype was counted a few times. This chain connects TRBV20-1 to TRBJ1-6; 8 bases map to TRBD1. The CDR3 length is 13 residues. Germline V lookup: CDR1 DFQATT, CDR2 SNEGSKA (reference sequence). The junction had 3 bases not matched to a gene; V was cut back by 5 bases and J by 6 bases. CDR3 nucleotide sequence: TGCAGTGCTTATACAGGGGGTAATTCACCCCTCCACTTT. The encoded protein is CSAYTGGNSPLHF.

A few counts support this clonotype. A read error may produce the germline difference seen at one junction end. The chain joins TRBV28 to TRBJ2-4, with TRBD2 matching over 7 bases. This CDR3 region has 18 residues. Germline lookup yields CDR1 MDHEN and CDR2 SYDVKM. The chain's CDR3 is CASSLDGGGSRTKNIQYF. CDR3 nucleotides: TGTGCCAGCAGTCTTGACGGCGGGGGTTCGCGGACCAAGAACATTCAGTACTTC.

This clonotype was detected only a few times. DNA for the CDR3: TGTGCCACCCCTGGATGTGAGCGAGGGGAGCAGTACTTC. Its translation: CATPGCERGEQYF. This chain connects TRBV24-1 to TRBJ2-7; perhaps TRBD2 as D (5 bases). Germline CDR1 and CDR2: KGHDR and SFDVKD. The CDR3 runs 13 residues. Trimming cost V 9 bases and J 7 bases, with 18 bases left between them.

This clonotype appeared a single time. V and J are TRBV20-1 and TRBJ1-3; TRBD1 matches 9 bases. The junction had 10 bases not matched to a gene; V was cut back by 0 bases and J by 1 base. Per the germline V gene, CDR1 is DFQATT and CDR2 is SNEGSKA (reference sequence). CDR3 length: 18 residues. CDR3 loop: CSARDYGTGTHSGNTIYF. Written as DNA, the CDR3 is TGCAGTGCTAGAGATTACGGGACAGGGACCCATTCTGGAAACACCATATATTTT.

This clonotype was recorded a few times. The V call is TRBV29-1, the J call TRBJ2-5; no definite D call. Germline CDR1 is SQVTM and CDR2 is ANQGSEA. V was shortened by 4 bases and J by 1 base, with 7 bases between the two germline ends. This CDR3 region has 12 residues. The CDR3 protein is CSVGRAQETQYF. The CDR3 nucleotides are TGCAGCGTTGGTCGGGCCCAAGAGACCCAGTACTTC.

The chain is built from TRBV3-1 and TRBJ2-3; TRBD1 agrees at 9 bases. Germline trimming cut 6 bases from V and 0 bases from J; bases unmatched to any gene: 4. Germline CDR1 reads LGHDT; CDR2 reads YNNKEL (reference sequence). The CDR3 totals 15 residues. CDR3 sequence: CASRVQGASTDTQYF. The CDR3 nucleotides are TGTGCCAGCAGAGTACAGGGGGCGAGCACAGATACGCAGTATTTT.

The rearrangement uses TRBV15 and TRBJ1-3; D is undetermined. V gave up 1 base and J gave up 4 bases, with 11 bases separating them. The CDR3 extends over 15 amino acids. Germline CDR1 reads LNHNV; CDR2 reads YYDKDF (reference sequence). The CDR3 reads CATSRAAAGGNTIYF. CDR3 coding DNA: TGTGCCACCAGCAGAGCCGCCGCCGGAGGAAACACCATATATTTT.

This clonotype was observed a handful of times. The chain carries TRBV19 and TRBJ2-1; unclear D gene. Germline V gives CDR1 LNHDA, CDR2 SQIVND (reference sequence). Trimming removed 3 bases at V and 10 bases at J, with 13 bases between. This CDR3 is built from 13 residues. CDR3 DNA sequence: TGTGCCAGTAGTATTGGTCCGGTCGGGGAGCAGTTCTTC. Its protein product is CASSIGPVGEQFF.

The chain couples TRBV6-5 to TRBJ2-2; D is unresolved. V lost 2 bases to trimming and J lost 0 bases, with 7 bases between them. Per germline, CDR1 MNHEY and CDR2 SVGAGI. The CDR3 is made up of 15 amino acids. Written as DNA, the CDR3 is TGTGCCAGCAGTTACGGCCAGGCGAACACCGGGGAGCTGTTTTTT. This codes for CASSYGQANTGELFF.

The V gene is TRBV7-2, the J gene TRBJ1-4, with D possibly being TRBD1 (5 bases). This CDR3 has 15 amino acids. Trimming removed 6 bases at V and 5 bases at J, with 16 bases between. Looked up from germline, CDR1 is SGHTA and CDR2 is FQGNSA. The CDR3 region has the DNA TGTGCCAGCAGTCTTCCCCGGGGCTTAAATGAAAAACTGTTTTTT. It translates to CASSLPRGLNEKLFF.

In the case of this clonotype: Germline and junction disagree at one end, which may indicate a read error. The chain links TRBV5-1 to TRBJ2-3; D is perhaps TRBD1 or TRBD2 (6 bases each). From germline, CDR1 is SGHRS and CDR2 YFSETQ. This CDR3 has 15 residues. The CDR3 coding sequence is TGCGCCTGCAGCCCAGTGGCTCGGGGGCCAGATACGCAGTATTTT. This gives the protein CACSPVARGPDTQYF.

The rearrangement uses TRBV6-2 or TRBV6-3 and TRBJ2-7, with no clear D. V was trimmed by 0 bases and J by 6 bases, leaving 12 bases between them. Germline assignment: CDR1 MNHEY and CDR2 SVGEGT. The CDR3 extends over 14 amino acids. The CDR3 region has the DNA TGTGCCAGCAGTTACTCGAATTTAGGTGGCGAGCAGTACTTC. Translating gives CASSYSNLGGEQYF.

This clonotype was counted between two and nine times. The chain uses TRBV6-5 and TRBJ2-3; no definite D call. Germline loops: CDR1 MNHEY, CDR2 SVGAGI. CDR3 length equals 15 residues. V was trimmed by 4 bases and J by 1 base, leaving 12 bases between them. Written as DNA, the CDR3 is TGTGCCAGCAGTTCGTGGGGTTATGGCACAGATACGCAGTATTTT. This codes for CASSSWGYGTDTQYF.

This clonotype was seen only a few times. The chain recombines TRBV24-1 with TRBJ2-7; D gene unclear. Trimming left V 3 bases short and J 3 bases short, with 17 bases between. The germline gives CDR1 KGHDR, CDR2 SFDVKD. This CDR3 has 16 residues. The CDR3 nucleotides read TGTGCCACCAGTGATCCTTCCTTCGCCTACCGCTACGAGCAGTACTTC. Residues: CATSDPSFAYRYEQYF.